The 29 T cell receptor beta chains below were found in one sample sequenced in a study of shared clonotypes between healthy human individuals. Measured with immunoSEQ multiplex PCR; TCRdb has only the in-frame clones, and not every one. The table lists around 2,000,000 clones, 90% to 95% of them singletons. The naive CD8 subset, CD45RO-negative cells positively selected for CCR7, excluded terminally differentiated effector memory CD45RA+ cells. Sequences were obtained from naive CD8+ T cells from PBMCs. The receptors were sampled from a man aged 18 to 35 in good health. Some clones in this sample may be carry-over from other donors' samples.

The chain links TRBV21-1 to TRBJ1-5. TRBV21-1 is a pseudogene segment. CDR3 length: 18 residues. The CDR3 DNA reads TGTGCCAGCAGCAAAGGAGGGGACCTAGGGGTGGCACGGCAGCCCCAGCATTTT. Encoded protein: CASSKGGDLGVARQPQHF.

CDR3 in DNA: TGTGCCAGCTGGGGGACGGCAAAAGAGGAGGACTATGGCTACACCTTC. This gives the protein CASWGTAKEEDYGYTF. This chain uses TRBV9 with TRBJ1-2, with a weak D call TRBD1 (5 bases). CDR3 length: 16 residues. Germline V CDR1 and CDR2: SGDLS, YYNGEE. Trimming cost V 7 bases and J 3 bases, with 22 bases left between them.

This clone came up once. The CDR3, as DNA: TGTGCCAGCAGCGATGACCCAGAACTAGCGGGAGTATCTGATGAGCAGTTCTTC. Amino acid sequence: CASSDDPELAGVSDEQFF. The V and J genes are TRBV2 and TRBJ2-1, with 11 bases matching TRBD2. Looked up from germline, CDR1 is SNHLY and CDR2 is FYNNEI. The ends lost 6 bases at V and 8 bases at J; junction bases unmatched: 18. The CDR3 loop spans 18 amino acids.

This clone was seen only once. The chain carries TRBV28 and TRBJ2-1, with a weak D call TRBD1 (6 bases). CDR3 length: 14 residues. Trimming stripped 9 bases from V and 4 bases from J, with 16 bases between. CDR1 and CDR2 (germline): MDHEN, SYDVKM. The CDR3 DNA is TGTGCCAGTGCACACCGGGACACTTACAATGAGCAGTTCTTC. It encodes CASAHRDTYNEQFF.

The chain joins TRBV11-2 to TRBJ2-3, with D perhaps matching TRBD2 (5 bases). Trimming took off 5 bases at V and 10 bases at J, with 16 bases between the two ends. The CDR3 spans 13 residues. CDR1 and CDR2 from the germline V gene are SGHAT and FQNNGV. The CDR3, as DNA: TGTGCCAGCAGCCTACGAGAGGGTCCATCGCAGTATTTT. This gives the protein CASSLREGPSQYF.

The rearrangement links TRBV19 to TRBJ2-1, with TRBD2 identical over 9 bases. Germline V gives CDR1 LNHDA, CDR2 SQIVND (reference sequence). J was trimmed by 6 bases and V by 3 bases; bases with no gene match: 6. The CDR3 consists of 15 residues. The CDR3 region has the DNA TGTGCCAGTAGTATTGCTAGCGGGACAGTCAATGAGCAGTTCTTC. Protein product: CASSIASGTVNEQFF.

The V call is TRBV7-8, the J call TRBJ2-7; unclear D gene. The CDR3 is 13 amino acids. In germline, CDR1 is SGHVS, CDR2 FQNEAQ. V was cut by 4 bases and J by 4 bases, with 11 bases left in between. This chain's CDR3 is CASSSRDIYEQYF. The CDR3 nucleotides are TGTGCCAGCAGCTCCCGAGACATTTACGAGCAGTACTTC.

Worth noting for this clone: This same CDR3 is encoded by further DNA sequences in the sample. The chain couples TRBV7-6 to TRBJ2-7, with TRBD2 matching 10 bases. This CDR3 has 15 amino acids. CDR1 is SGHVS and CDR2 is FNYEAQ in the germline V gene. J was trimmed by 3 bases and V by 2 bases; bases with no gene match: 4. This CDR3 is CASSLSSGSGYEQYF. The CDR3 bases are TGTGCCAGCAGCTTATCTAGCGGGAGTGGCTACGAGCAGTACTTC.

V is TRBV6-6 and J is TRBJ2-1; no clear D. The length of the CDR3 is 12 residues. Germline CDR1 reads MNHNY; CDR2 reads SVGAGI (reference sequence). The ends were cut back, 0 bases at V and 6 bases at J, with 3 bases in the middle. The CDR3 loop is CASSYSANEQFF. As DNA, the CDR3 is TGTGCCAGCAGTTACTCGGCCAATGAGCAGTTCTTC.

The chain has TRBV28 and TRBJ1-2, with D tentatively TRBD1 (5 bases). The germline CDR1 and CDR2 sequences are MDHEN and SYDVKM. The CDR3 covers 18 residues. Trimming stripped 6 bases from V and 3 bases from J, with 26 bases between. CDR3 in DNA: TGTGCCAGCAGCCTGGCTTTGGTTGTTGGGGGGATGGACTATGGCTACACCTTC. It yields the protein CASSLALVVGGMDYGYTF.

This chain connects TRBV10-3 to TRBJ1-1; D remains unclear. The germline V gene has CDR1 ENHRY and CDR2 SYGVKD. Trimming stripped 2 bases from V and 2 bases from J, with 6 bases between. The CDR3 covers 13 residues. As DNA, the CDR3 is TGTGCCATCAGTGAGAACCCTAACACTGAAGCTTTCTTT. Amino acid sequence: CAISENPNTEAFF.

This chain connects TRBV6-6 to TRBJ2-4; D unclear. Germline-derived CDR1 and CDR2 are MNHNY and SVGAGI (reference sequence). The CDR3 extends over 14 amino acids. V gave up 0 bases and J gave up 1 base, with 4 bases separating them. Written as DNA, the CDR3 is TGTGCCAGCAGTTACTCTTTGGCCAAAAACATTCAGTACTTC. Its protein product is CASSYSLAKNIQYF.

The CDR3 coding sequence is TGTGCCAGCAGTGAAATGGGTCTAGCGGGGACAGATACGCAGTATTTT. This gives the protein CASSEMGLAGTDTQYF. The chain carries TRBV2 and TRBJ2-3; 9 bases align to TRBD2. The CDR3 has 16 amino acids. J lost 3 bases, V lost 2 bases, and 6 bases had no gene match. The germline V gene has CDR1 SNHLY and CDR2 FYNNEI.

The chain employs TRBV27 and TRBJ2-1; TRBD1 agrees at 10 bases. Losses at the gene ends were 7 bases for V and 7 bases for J; bases not matched to a gene: 7. The CDR3 consists of 14 residues. The germline CDR1 and CDR2 sequences are MNHEY and SMNVEV (reference sequence). The DNA for the CDR3 is TGTGCCAGCACAGCGACAGGGGGCCAGAATGAGCAGTTCTTC. This gives the protein CASTATGGQNEQFF.

J is TRBJ1-4 and V is TRBV7-8; the D is unclear. V shed 1 base and J shed 8 bases, with 8 bases lying between them. Per the germline V gene, CDR1 is SGHVS and CDR2 is FQNEAQ. The CDR3 consists of 13 residues. In DNA form, the CDR3 reads TGTGCCAGCAGCTTAGTCCAGAGGGAAAAACTGTTTTTT. The encoded protein is CASSLVQREKLFF. The whole variable domain, remainder taken from reference TRBV7-8 and TRBJ1-4, is GAGVSQSPRYKVAKRGQDVALRCDPISGHVSLFWYQQALGQGPEFLTYFQNEAQLDKSGLPSDRFFAERPEGSVSTLKIQRTQQEDSAVYLCASSLVQREKLFFGSGTQLSVL.

This clone was recorded only once. The gene calls are TRBV9 and TRBJ2-3; D is unclear. The CDR3 is 13 residues long. V was trimmed by 4 bases and J by 4 bases, leaving 10 bases between them. Germline assignment: CDR1 SGDLS and CDR2 YYNGEE. The CDR3 DNA reads TGTGCCAGCAGCCCCCTTCGAGCAGATACGCAGTATTTT. It is translated as CASSPLRADTQYF.

The V and J genes are TRBV27 and TRBJ2-1, with D possibly TRBD2 on 6 matching bases. The length of the CDR3 is 14 residues. Germline CDR1 and CDR2: MNHEY and SMNVEV (reference sequence). V was cut by 4 bases and J by 4 bases, with 11 bases left in between. The CDR3 spells CASSWSGPYNEQFF. CDR3 sequence (DNA): TGTGCCAGCAGTTGGAGCGGGCCGTACAATGAGCAGTTCTTC.

This chain links TRBV19 with TRBJ1-5; D not resolved. Germline V gene sequence: CDR1 LNHDA, CDR2 SQIVND (reference sequence). CDR3 size: 13 residues. V gave up 9 bases and J gave up 5 bases, with 14 bases separating them. The CDR3 DNA sequence: TGTGCCAGCCTCGACACTGGTTATCAGCCCCAGCATTTT. Encoded protein: CASLDTGYQPQHF.

The chain employs TRBV4-3 and TRBJ1-5; weak D call: TRBD1 (5 bases). The CDR3 runs 16 residues. V lost 0 bases to trimming and J lost 4 bases, with 13 bases between them. Germline V gene data show CDR1 as LGHNA and CDR2 as YSLEER. CDR3 coding DNA: TGCGCCAGCAGCCAAGAATACCCGACAGTTAATCAGCCCCAGCATTTT. It codes for CASSQEYPTVNQPQHF.

Details on this clone: Distinct nucleotide sequences in the sample also encode this CDR3. J is TRBJ2-1 and V is TRBV4-1, with D possibly TRBD2 on 5 matching bases. Germline V gene sequence: CDR1 MGHRA, CDR2 YSYEKL. V gave up 0 bases and J gave up 7 bases, with 13 bases separating them. The CDR3 length is 15 residues. CDR3 amino acids: CASSQDRGRGNEQFF. Written as DNA, the CDR3 is TGCGCCAGCAGCCAAGATCGCGGTCGGGGAAATGAGCAGTTCTTC.

CDR3 sequence (DNA): TGTGCCAGCAGCTTAGATGTTGGGGGCGGTGGCACAGATACGCAGTATTTT. Protein: CASSLDVGGGGTDTQYF. The V and J genes are TRBV7-8 and TRBJ2-3; D perhaps matches TRBD1 (6 bases). Germline V gene lookup returns CDR1 SGHVS and CDR2 FQNEAQ. Deletions cut 1 base from V and 1 base from J, with 15 bases between. The CDR3 spans 17 residues.

The chain carries TRBV19 and TRBJ1-5; the D is unclear. The CDR3 is made up of 13 amino acids. Germline V gene lookup returns CDR1 LNHDA and CDR2 SQIVND (reference sequence). V lost 4 bases and J 4 bases, leaving 8 bases between the germline ends. DNA for the CDR3: TGTGCCAGTAGTAGCGACGGAAATCAGCCCCAGCATTTT. Translation gives CASSSDGNQPQHF. Supplemented by reference TRBV19 and TRBJ1-5, the full variable domain reads DGGITQSPKYLFRKEGQNVTLSCEQNLNHDAMYWYRQDPGQGLRLIYYSQIVNDFQKGDIAEGYSVSREKKESFPLTVTSAQKNPTAFYLCASSSDGNQPQHFGDGTRLSIL.

Comment on this clone: Other DNA sequences in the sample encode the same CDR3. V is TRBV7-9 and J is TRBJ2-5; 8 positions agree with TRBD1. With 1 base clipped from V and 5 bases from J, the junction kept 6 bases outside the gene matches. The CDR3 runs to 15 residues. Germline lookup yields CDR1 SEHNR and CDR2 FQNEAQ (reference sequence). CDR3 in amino acids: CASSLGQGAGETQYF. The CDR3 DNA reads TGTGCCAGCAGCTTAGGTCAGGGGGCTGGGGAGACCCAGTACTTC.

The J gene is TRBJ2-5, the V gene TRBV6-5; TRBD1 aligns across 7 bases. The CDR3 runs to 16 residues. Per the germline V gene, CDR1 is MNHEY and CDR2 is SVGAGI. Trimming removed 2 bases from V and 4 bases from J; junction bases left unmatched: 10. DNA for the CDR3: TGTGCCAGCAGTTACAATTTCGTAGGGGGCCTAGAGACCCAGTACTTC. It codes for CASSYNFVGGLETQYF.

V gene TRBV11-2 combines with J gene TRBJ1-1; D is ambiguous. Between the trimmed V and J ends, which lost 0 bases and 0 bases, there was a span of 8 bases. Germline values: CDR1 SGHAT, CDR2 FQNNGV. The CDR3 is 15 residues long. The chain's CDR3 is CASSLDGRMNTEAFF. DNA of the CDR3: TGTGCCAGCAGCTTAGACGGCCGTATGAACACTGAAGCTTTCTTT.

The chain links TRBV28 to TRBJ1-2, with D possibly matching TRBD1 (5 bases). This CDR3 comprises 16 residues. Germline-derived CDR1 and CDR2 are MDHEN and SYDVKM. Trimming cost V 5 bases and J 3 bases, with 19 bases left between them. CDR3 nucleotide sequence: TGTGCCAGCAGTGCGTCCTTAGGGGAGTTGGACTATGGCTACACCTTC. The encoded protein is CASSASLGELDYGYTF.

This clone showed up just once. Other DNA sequences from this sample encode an identical CDR3 as well. The chain recombines TRBV9 with TRBJ2-7; D ambiguous. This CDR3 is built from 13 residues. Germline CDR1 and CDR2: SGDLS and YYNGEE. V dropped 2 bases and J dropped 0 bases, with 6 bases sitting between them. Written as DNA, the CDR3 is TGTGCCAGCAGCGTCAGTCCCTCCTACGAGCAGTACTTC. It specifies CASSVSPSYEQYF.

The rearrangement joins TRBV7-8 to TRBJ1-4, with a weak D call TRBD1 (6 bases). Germline CDR1 SGHVS, CDR2 FQNEAQ. The V and J ends lost 3 bases and 5 bases respectively, with 16 bases between them. CDR3 size: 16 residues. CDR3: CASSFDREGGNEKLFF. The CDR3 DNA reads TGTGCCAGCAGCTTCGACCGTGAGGGGGGGAATGAAAAACTGTTTTTT. The full variable domain, completed using reference TRBV7-8 and TRBJ1-4, is GAGVSQSPRYKVAKRGQDVALRCDPISGHVSLFWYQQALGQGPEFLTYFQNEAQLDKSGLPSDRFFAERPEGSVSTLKIQRTQQEDSAVYLCASSFDREGGNEKLFFGSGTQLSVL.

The gene calls are TRBV7-9 and TRBJ1-2; D ambiguous. Trimming took 3 bases from V and 7 from J, leaving 12 bases between them. The CDR3 is made up of 13 amino acids. Germline V gives CDR1 SEHNR, CDR2 FQNEAQ (reference sequence). For the CDR3, the DNA is TGTGCCAGCAGCTTCCCGGCGGGTAGTGGCTACACCTTC. It yields the protein CASSFPAGSGYTF.